This TCR beta chain emerged from a study of blood T cells in healthy people across ages. Study results and caveats: Per-million-T-cell TCR beta diversity fell roughly linearly with age. Naive T cell percentage and TCR beta diversity correlated strongly.

This CDR3 comprises 15 residues. Per germline, CDR1 LGHNT and CDR2 FRNRAP. Trimming stripped 1 base from V and 1 base from J, with 9 bases between. With a J-beta primer mix and a sample-barcoded 5' primer, a second PCR ran about 7 to 12 cycles. Each CDR3 protein is one row after TCRdb ran MiXCR on the 5' RACE reads. The data hold over a million distinct CDR3 sequences, with 35% to 50% observed a single time. Details on this clonotype: The antigen remains undetermined. A read error is possible here, since a much larger clone lies one base away.

The sequenced sample was blood. This chain connects TRBV12-5 to TRBJ2-3; the D is unclear. This sequence originates from a woman aged 60-75 years in good health. The CDR3 DNA sequence: TGTGCTAGTGGTTTGGCTATGGGCGGCACAGATACGCAGTATTTT. Its protein product is CASGLAMGGTDTQYF. The entire variable domain, with the rest obtained from reference TRBV12-5 and TRBJ2-3, is as follows: DARVTQTPRHKVTEMGQEVTMRCQPILGHNTVFWYRQTMMQGLELLAYFRNRAPLDDSGMPKDRFSAEMPDATLATLKIQPSEPRDSAVYFCASGLAMGGTDTQYFGPGTRLTVL.